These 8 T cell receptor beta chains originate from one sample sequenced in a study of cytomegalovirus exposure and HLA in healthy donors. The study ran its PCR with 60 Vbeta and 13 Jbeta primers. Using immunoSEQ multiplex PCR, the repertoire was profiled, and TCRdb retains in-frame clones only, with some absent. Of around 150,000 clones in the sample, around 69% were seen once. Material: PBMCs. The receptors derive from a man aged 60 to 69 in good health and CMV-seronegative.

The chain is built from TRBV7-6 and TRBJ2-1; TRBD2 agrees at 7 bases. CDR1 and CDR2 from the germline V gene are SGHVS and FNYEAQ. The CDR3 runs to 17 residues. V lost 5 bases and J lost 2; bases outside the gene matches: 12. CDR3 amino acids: CASSPQAGLAAYNEQFF. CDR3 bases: TGTGCCAGCAGCCCCCAGGCTGGGCTAGCGGCCTACAATGAGCAGTTCTTC.

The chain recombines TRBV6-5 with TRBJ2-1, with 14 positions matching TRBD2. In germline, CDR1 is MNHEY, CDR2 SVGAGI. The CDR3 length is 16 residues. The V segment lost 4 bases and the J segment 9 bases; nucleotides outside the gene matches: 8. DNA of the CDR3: TGTGCCAGCAGTTCGCCGACTAGCGGGAGGGAGGGTGAGCAGTTCTTC. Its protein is CASSSPTSGREGEQFF.

The CDR3 reads CASSIDLGQLYEQYF. The CDR3, as DNA: TGTGCCAGTAGTATAGATTTGGGACAACTCTACGAGCAGTACTTC. The V call is TRBV19, the J call TRBJ2-7; a weak D match, TRBD1 (6 bases). V lost 0 bases and J 3 bases, leaving 12 bases between the germline ends. This CDR3 is built from 15 residues. Germline V gene lookup returns CDR1 LNHDA and CDR2 SQIVND (reference sequence).

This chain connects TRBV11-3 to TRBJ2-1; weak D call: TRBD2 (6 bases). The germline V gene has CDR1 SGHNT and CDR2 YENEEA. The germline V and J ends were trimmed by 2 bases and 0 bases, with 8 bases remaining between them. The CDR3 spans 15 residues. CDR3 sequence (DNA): TGTGCCAGCAGCTTACGGGGGAGCTCCTACAATGAGCAGTTCTTC. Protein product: CASSLRGSSYNEQFF. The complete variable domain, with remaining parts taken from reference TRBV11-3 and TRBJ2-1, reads EAGVVQSPRYKIIEKKQPVAFWCNPISGHNTLYWYLQNLGQGPELLIRYENEEAVDDSQLPKDRFSAERLKGVDSTLKIQPAELGDSAVYLCASSLRGSSYNEQFFGPGTRLTVL.

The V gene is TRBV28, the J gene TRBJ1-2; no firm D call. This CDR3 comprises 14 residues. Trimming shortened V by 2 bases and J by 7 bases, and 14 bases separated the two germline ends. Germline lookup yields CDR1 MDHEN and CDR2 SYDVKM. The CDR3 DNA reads TGTGCCAGCAGTTTAATGGGCCCGGCGGGTGGCTACACCTTC. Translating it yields CASSLMGPAGGYTF.

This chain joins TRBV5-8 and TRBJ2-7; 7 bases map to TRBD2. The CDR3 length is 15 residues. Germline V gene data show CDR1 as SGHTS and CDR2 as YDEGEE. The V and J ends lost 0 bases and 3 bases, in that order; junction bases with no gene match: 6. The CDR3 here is CASSLGGGAGYEQYF. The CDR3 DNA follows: TGTGCCAGCAGCTTGGGGGGAGGGGCAGGCTACGAGCAGTACTTC. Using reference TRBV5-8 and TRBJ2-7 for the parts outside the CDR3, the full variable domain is EAGVTQSPTHLIKTRGQQATLRCSPISGHTSVYWYQQALGLGLQFLLWYDEGEERNRGNFPPRFSGRQFPNYSSELNVNALELEDSALYLCASSLGGGAGYEQYFGPGTRLTVT.

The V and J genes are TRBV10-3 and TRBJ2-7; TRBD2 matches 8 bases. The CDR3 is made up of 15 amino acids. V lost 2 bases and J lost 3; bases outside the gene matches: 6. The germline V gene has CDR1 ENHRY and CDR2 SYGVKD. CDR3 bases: TGTGCCATCAGTGAGCCGGGACTAGAGGTCTACGAGCAGTACTTC. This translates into CAISEPGLEVYEQYF.

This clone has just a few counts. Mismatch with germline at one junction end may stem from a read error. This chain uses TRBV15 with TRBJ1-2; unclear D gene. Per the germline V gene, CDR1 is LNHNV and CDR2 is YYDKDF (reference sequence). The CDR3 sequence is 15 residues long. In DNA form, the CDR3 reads TGTGCCACCAGGAGAGAGGCAGTTCAAGTCGATGGCTACACCTTC. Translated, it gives CATRREAVQVDGYTF.